A selection of T cell receptor beta chains follows, all from one sample in a study. TCRdb fed the 5' RACE reads into MiXCR, producing one record per CDR3 protein. This table has some 64,000 distinct CDR3 sequences, approximately 23% appearing once. The sequenced sample was memory CD4+ T cells sorted from a lymph node. These receptors came from a female donor with breast cancer. The CDR3 runs from the conserved cysteine through the conserved F or W. Fields, in order: J gene, CDR3 length, clone size, D gene, V gene, CDR3 protein, CDR3 DNA. A D gene is named only where the DNA matches it firmly. The size entry is marked missing in some rows and otherwise reads once, few, many or a size class.

J: TRBJ1-6
length: 15
size: NA
D: NA
V: TRBV4-3
CDR3: CASSQDFKGGSPLHF
DNA: TGCGCCAGCAGCCAAGATTTTAAAGGGGGGTCACCCCTCCACTTT

J: TRBJ2-3
length: 15
size: NA
D: TRBD2
V: TRBV5-1
CDR3: CASSSSGGASDTQYF
DNA: TGCGCCAGCAGCTCTTCCGGGGGGGCCTCAGATACGCAGTATTTT

J: TRBJ2-1
length: 14
size: NA
D: NA
V: TRBV18
CDR3: CASSPPPGGDEQFF
DNA: TGTGCCAGCTCACCACCGCCGGGTGGAGATGAGCAGTTCTTC

J: TRBJ2-3
length: 17
size: few
D: TRBD2
V: TRBV4-2
CDR3: CASSQEFWTSGGDTQYF
DNA: TGTGCCAGCAGCCAAGAGTTCTGGACTAGCGGTGGAGATACGCAGTATTTT

J: TRBJ2-5
length: 15
size: few
D: NA
V: TRBV6-5
CDR3: CASSPGDTEQETQYF
DNA: TGTGCCAGCAGTCCAGGAGATACAGAACAAGAGACCCAGTACTTC

J: TRBJ2-7
length: 16
size: NA
D: TRBD2
V: TRBV11-2
CDR3: CASSVNSGITNYEQYF
DNA: TGTGCCAGCAGCGTGAATAGCGGGATCACCAACTACGAGCAGTACTTC

J: TRBJ1-5
length: 13
size: few
D: NA
V: TRBV7-2
CDR3: CASSRQGYQPQHF
DNA: TGTGCCAGCAGTCGTCAGGGGTATCAGCCCCAGCATTTT

J: TRBJ1-2
length: 16
size: NA
D: TRBD1
V: TRBV29-1
CDR3: CSVSGETGQVDYGYTF
DNA: TGCAGCGTGAGTGGCGAAACGGGACAGGTGGACTATGGCTACACCTTC

J: TRBJ2-3
length: 16
size: many
D: TRBD1
V: TRBV7-9
CDR3: CASSRRTGPEGDTQYF
DNA: TGTGCCAGCAGCCGCCGGACAGGTCCTGAGGGAGATACGCAGTATTTT

J: TRBJ1-1
length: 13
size: few
D: NA
V: TRBV27
CDR3: CASSYGGGAEAFF
DNA: TGTGCCAGCAGTTACGGTGGGGGAGCGGAAGCTTTCTTT

J: TRBJ2-1
length: 16
size: many
D: NA
V: TRBV20-1
CDR3: CSASGRGPSSYNEQFF
DNA: TGCAGTGCTAGTGGCCGCGGGCCCAGCTCCTACAATGAGCAGTTCTTC

J: TRBJ2-5
length: 14
size: few
D: NA
V: TRBV7-9
CDR3: CASSLGYSAETQYF
DNA: TGTGCCAGCAGCTTAGGCTATTCGGCGGAGACCCAGTACTTC

J: TRBJ1-3
length: 15
size: few
D: NA
V: TRBV6-2/TRBV6-3
CDR3: CASSDPDRNGNTIYF
DNA: TGTGCCAGCAGTGACCCTGACAGGAATGGAAACACCATATATTTT

J: TRBJ2-5
length: 16
size: few
D: TRBD2
V: TRBV7-9
CDR3: CASSLRGGRGVEPQYF
DNA: TGTGCCAGCAGCTTACGCGGCGGGAGAGGGGTTGAGCCCCAGTACTTC

J: TRBJ1-2
length: 14
size: NA
D: TRBD1
V: TRBV4-1
CDR3: CASNRGGQGYGYTF
DNA: TGCGCCAGCAACCGGGGGGGACAGGGATATGGCTACACCTTC

J: TRBJ2-1
length: 16
size: NA
D: NA
V: TRBV5-1
CDR3: CASTTKGGAIGYEQFF
DNA: TGCGCCAGCACCACCAAGGGGGGAGCCATAGGGTATGAGCAGTTCTTC

J: TRBJ1-1
length: 16
size: few
D: TRBD1
V: TRBV7-9
CDR3: CASSLRDRAWDTEAFF
DNA: TGTGCCAGCAGCTTAAGGGACAGGGCCTGGGACACTGAAGCTTTCTTT

J: TRBJ2-6
length: 16
size: NA
D: NA
V: TRBV2
CDR3: CASSVTGNTGANVLTF
DNA: TGTGCCAGCAGTGTCACTGGGAATACTGGGGCCAACGTCCTGACTTTC

J: TRBJ1-4
length: 14
size: few
D: TRBD1
V: TRBV15
CDR3: CATSMTGADEKLFF
DNA: TGTGCCACCAGCATGACAGGGGCCGACGAAAAACTGTTTTTT

J: TRBJ2-3
length: 15
size: few
D: NA
V: TRBV28
CDR3: CASSTNTGSSDTQYF
DNA: TGTGCCAGCAGTACGAACACAGGGAGCTCAGATACGCAGTATTTT

J: TRBJ2-1
length: 15
size: few
D: NA
V: TRBV7-2
CDR3: CASSLGGTFYNEQFF
DNA: TGTGCCAGCAGCTTAGGTGGGACTTTCTACAATGAGCAGTTCTTC